This T cell receptor beta chain came from a study of cytomegalovirus exposure and HLA in healthy donors. The ends lost 1 base at V and 3 bases at J; junction bases unmatched: 6. From germline, CDR1 is MGHRA and CDR2 YSYEKL. The CDR3 covers 15 residues. Study results and limitations: Per published accounts, TCR beta sequences correctly predicted the HLA-A and HLA-B alleles of most subjects. Upon later analysis, HLA-associated TCR beta chains proved more clonally expanded than other, equally common chains. Published work reported that the classifier diagnosed cytomegalovirus status with high specificity and sensitivity.

A word on this clone: Its specificity is unknown.

13 Jbeta primers and 60 Vbeta primers were used for the PCR. Sequencing was performed with immunoSEQ multiplex PCR; in TCRdb, only in-frame clones are kept and a portion is missing. Among around 150,000 clones listed, roughly 85% were seen once. Each donor was nominally healthy when sampled (though unrecorded immune exposures were likely). The sample taken for sequencing was PBMCs. The chain employs TRBV4-1 and TRBJ2-7; 7 bases match TRBD1. The TCR originated in a man in his forties in good health and CMV-seronegative. CDR3 region: CASSQVDRDFYEQYF. The CDR3 region has the DNA TGCGCCAGCAGCCAAGTCGACAGGGATTTCTACGAGCAGTACTTC.